This T cell receptor beta chain was retrieved from a study of shared clonotypes between healthy human individuals. The study, taken as a whole, reports: Memory subsets generally showed lower estimated richness than naive subsets.

The DNA input per sorted-subset replicate PCR was approximately 210 ng, corresponding to roughly 31,000 T cell genomes. Method: immunoSEQ multiplex PCR; TCRdb's copy keeps in-frame clones and lacks some. The table records about 300,000 clones, approximately 79% of them present only once. This clone was picked up a small number of times. Its specificity is not known. Other nucleotide sequences from this sample produce the same CDR3. CDR3 length: 12 amino acids. The V gene lost 5 bases and the J gene lost 2 bases, with 7 bases spanning the gap. Germline CDR1 is SGHTA and CDR2 is FQGNSA. The chain is built from TRBV7-2 and TRBJ2-7; D might be TRBD1 (6 bases). The sequencing sample was made of memory CD4+ T cells sorted from blood. Subset noted: CD45RA-negative fraction. The receptor was isolated from a man between 25 and 39 years old in good health. For the CDR3, the DNA is TGTGCCAGCAGCGGGACACCCTACGAGCAGTACTTC. Translating it yields CASSGTPYEQYF.